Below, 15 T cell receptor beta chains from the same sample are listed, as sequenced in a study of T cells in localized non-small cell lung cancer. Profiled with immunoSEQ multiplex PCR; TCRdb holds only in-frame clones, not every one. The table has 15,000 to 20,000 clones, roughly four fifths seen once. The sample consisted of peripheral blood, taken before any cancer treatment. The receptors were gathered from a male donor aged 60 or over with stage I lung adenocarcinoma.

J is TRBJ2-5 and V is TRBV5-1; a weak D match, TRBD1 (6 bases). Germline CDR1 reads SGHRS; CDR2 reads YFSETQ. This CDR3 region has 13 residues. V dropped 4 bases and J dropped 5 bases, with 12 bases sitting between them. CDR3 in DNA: TGCGCCAGCAGCACCCAGGGGTGGGAGACCCAGTACTTC. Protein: CASSTQGWETQYF.

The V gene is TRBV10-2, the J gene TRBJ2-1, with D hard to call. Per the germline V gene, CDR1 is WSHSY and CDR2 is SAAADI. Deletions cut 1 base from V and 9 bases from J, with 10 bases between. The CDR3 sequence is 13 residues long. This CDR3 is CASSEFLDAEQFF. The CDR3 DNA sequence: TGCGCCAGCAGTGAGTTTCTGGATGCTGAGCAGTTCTTC.

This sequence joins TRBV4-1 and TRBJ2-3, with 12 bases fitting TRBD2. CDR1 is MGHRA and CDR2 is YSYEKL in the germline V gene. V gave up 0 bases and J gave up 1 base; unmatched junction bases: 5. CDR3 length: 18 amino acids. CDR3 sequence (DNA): TGCGCCAGCAGCCAAGAGCCCCTAGCGGGAGGGGGCACAGATACGCAGTATTTT. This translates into CASSQEPLAGGGTDTQYF.

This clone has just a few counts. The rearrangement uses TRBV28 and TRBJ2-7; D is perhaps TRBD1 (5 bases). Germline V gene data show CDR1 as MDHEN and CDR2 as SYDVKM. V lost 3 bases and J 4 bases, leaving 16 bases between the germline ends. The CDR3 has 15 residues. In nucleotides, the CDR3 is TGTGCCAGCAGTTTTTTAGACAGAGCCGGGTACGAGCAGTACTTC. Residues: CASSFLDRAGYEQYF.

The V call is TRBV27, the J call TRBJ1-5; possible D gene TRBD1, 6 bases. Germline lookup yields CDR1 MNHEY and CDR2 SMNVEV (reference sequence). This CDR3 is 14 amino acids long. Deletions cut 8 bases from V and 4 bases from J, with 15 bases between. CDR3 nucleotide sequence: TGTGCCAGCCGGGACCAGGGGAGAAATCAGCCCCAGCATTTT. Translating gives CASRDQGRNQPQHF.

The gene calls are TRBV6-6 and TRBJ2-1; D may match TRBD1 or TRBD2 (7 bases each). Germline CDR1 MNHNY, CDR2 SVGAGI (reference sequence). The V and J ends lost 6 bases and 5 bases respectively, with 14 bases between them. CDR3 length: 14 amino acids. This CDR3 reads CASSQGGGNNEQFF. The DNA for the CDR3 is TGTGCCAGCAGCCAGGGGGGGGGAAACAATGAGCAGTTCTTC.

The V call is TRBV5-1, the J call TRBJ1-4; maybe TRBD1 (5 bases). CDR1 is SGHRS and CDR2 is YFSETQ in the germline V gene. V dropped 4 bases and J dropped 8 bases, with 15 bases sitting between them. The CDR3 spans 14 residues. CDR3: CASSPGTGGEKLFF. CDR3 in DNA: TGCGCCAGCAGCCCGGGGACCGGTGGGGAAAAACTGTTTTTT.

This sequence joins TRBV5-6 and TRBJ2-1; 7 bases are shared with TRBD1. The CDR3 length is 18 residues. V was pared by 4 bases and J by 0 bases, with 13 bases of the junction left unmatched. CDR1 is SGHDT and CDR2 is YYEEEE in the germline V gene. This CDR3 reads CASSRVALQGSSYNEQFF. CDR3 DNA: TGTGCCAGCAGCCGCGTCGCGCTACAGGGGAGCTCCTACAATGAGCAGTTCTTC.

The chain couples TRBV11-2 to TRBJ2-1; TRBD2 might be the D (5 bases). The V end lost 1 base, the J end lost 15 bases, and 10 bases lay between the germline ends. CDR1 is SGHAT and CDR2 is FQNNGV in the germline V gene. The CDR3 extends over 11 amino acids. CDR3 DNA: TGTGCCAGCAGCTTAGGCGAAGGACTGTTCTTC. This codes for CASSLGEGLFF. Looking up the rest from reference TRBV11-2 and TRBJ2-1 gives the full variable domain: EAGVAQSPRYKIIEKRQSVAFWCNPISGHATLYWYQQILGQGPKLLIQFQNNGVVDDSQLPKDRFSAERLKGVDSTLKIQPAKLEDSAVYLCASSLGEGLFFGPGTRLTVL.

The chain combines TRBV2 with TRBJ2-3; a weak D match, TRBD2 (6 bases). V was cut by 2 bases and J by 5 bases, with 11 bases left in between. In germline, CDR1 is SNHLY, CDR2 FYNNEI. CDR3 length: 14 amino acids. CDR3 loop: CASSEWLGGDTQYF. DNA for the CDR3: TGTGCCAGCAGTGAATGGTTGGGAGGAGATACGCAGTATTTT.

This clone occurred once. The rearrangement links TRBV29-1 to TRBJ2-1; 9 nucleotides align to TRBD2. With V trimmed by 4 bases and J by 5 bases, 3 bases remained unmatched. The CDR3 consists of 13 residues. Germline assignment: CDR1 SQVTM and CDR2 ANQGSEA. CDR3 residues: CSVGTSANNEQFF. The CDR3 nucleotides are TGCAGCGTTGGGACTAGCGCGAACAATGAGCAGTTCTTC.

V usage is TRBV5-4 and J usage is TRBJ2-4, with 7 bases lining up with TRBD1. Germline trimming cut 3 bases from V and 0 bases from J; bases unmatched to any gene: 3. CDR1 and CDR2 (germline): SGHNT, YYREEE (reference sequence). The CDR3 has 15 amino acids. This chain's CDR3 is CASSSGTEAKNIQYF. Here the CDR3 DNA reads TGTGCCAGCAGCTCCGGGACAGAAGCCAAAAACATTCAGTACTTC.

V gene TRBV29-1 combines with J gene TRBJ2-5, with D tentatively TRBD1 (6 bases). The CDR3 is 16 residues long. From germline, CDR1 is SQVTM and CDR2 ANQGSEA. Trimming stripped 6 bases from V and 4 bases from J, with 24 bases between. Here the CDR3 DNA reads TGCAGCGTGTCTGGGGCTCATCGACAGGTTCGAGAGACCCAGTACTTC. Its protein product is CSVSGAHRQVRETQYF.

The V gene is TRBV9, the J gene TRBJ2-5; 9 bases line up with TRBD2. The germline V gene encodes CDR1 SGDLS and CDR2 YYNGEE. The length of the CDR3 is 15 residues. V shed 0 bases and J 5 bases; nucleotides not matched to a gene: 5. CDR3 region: CASSVAAGGGETQYF. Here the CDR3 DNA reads TGTGCCAGCAGCGTAGCAGCGGGAGGAGGGGAGACCCAGTACTTC. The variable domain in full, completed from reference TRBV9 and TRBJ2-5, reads DSGVTQTPKHLITATGQRVTLRCSPRSGDLSVYWYQQSLDQGLQFLIQYYNGEERAKGNILERFSAQQFPDLHSELNLSSLELGDSALYFCASSVAAGGGETQYFGPGTRLLVL.

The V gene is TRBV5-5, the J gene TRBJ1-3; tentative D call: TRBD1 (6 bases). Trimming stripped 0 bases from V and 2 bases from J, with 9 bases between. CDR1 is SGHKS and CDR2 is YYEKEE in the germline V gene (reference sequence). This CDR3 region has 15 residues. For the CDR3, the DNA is TGTGCCAGCAGCTTGGGGACAGTCGCTGGAAACACCATATATTTT. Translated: CASSLGTVAGNTIYF.